One and the same sample provided the 25 T cell receptor beta chains below, sequenced in a study of chronic HIV infection and antiretroviral therapy. TCRdb re-called the 5' RACE reads through MiXCR, storing one row per CDR3 protein. In the table there are some 46,000 distinct CDR3 sequences, 15% to 20% of which are singletons. The sequencing sample was made of peripheral blood. These TCRs come from an adult who had HIV and had not received antiretroviral therapy, or was an uninfected healthy control (not recorded which).

The rearrangement uses TRBV29-1 and TRBJ2-3, with a tentative D call TRBD2 (6 bases). Germline lookup yields CDR1 SQVTM and CDR2 ANQGSEA. Trimming took 4 bases from V and 0 from J, leaving 17 bases between them. The CDR3 is made up of 16 amino acids. The CDR3, as DNA: TGCAGCGTTGGACCTAGCGCCACACGGAGCACAGATACGCAGTATTTT. Protein product: CSVGPSATRSTDTQYF.

This clonotype was seen a handful of times. This sequence joins TRBV28 and TRBJ2-7; no definite D call. CDR3 length: 14 residues. V lost 8 bases and J 2 bases, leaving 16 bases between the germline ends. The germline V gene encodes CDR1 MDHEN and CDR2 SYDVKM. CDR3 in DNA: TGTGCCAGCCCAGCTACGGAACCTCCCTACGAGCAGTACTTC. This gives the protein CASPATEPPYEQYF.

This chain uses TRBV28 with TRBJ1-6; D is possibly TRBD1 (6 bases). Germline-derived CDR1 and CDR2 are MDHEN and SYDVKM. V lost 2 bases, J lost 8 bases, and 16 bases lay in between. The CDR3 loop spans 16 amino acids. The CDR3 spells CASSLMDSFFDSPLHF. In DNA form, the CDR3 reads TGTGCCAGCAGTTTAATGGACAGCTTTTTTGATTCACCCCTCCACTTT.

This chain uses TRBV3-1 with TRBJ2-1; 8 positions agree with TRBD2. Germline loops: CDR1 LGHDT, CDR2 YNNKEL (reference sequence). V was clipped by 0 bases and J by 6 bases; unmatched bases: 7. The CDR3 consists of 16 residues. CDR3: CASSQEHSGVVNEQFF. CDR3 coding DNA: TGTGCCAGCAGCCAAGAACATAGCGGGGTTGTCAATGAGCAGTTCTTC.

This chain joins TRBV10-2 and TRBJ2-7; TRBD2 matches at 8 bases. The CDR3 runs 14 residues. Germline V gene data show CDR1 as WSHSY and CDR2 as SAAADI. Trimming removed 5 bases from V and 7 bases from J; junction bases left unmatched: 10. The CDR3 loop reads CASSRGGPPGEQYF. The CDR3 DNA reads TGCGCCAGCAGTCGCGGGGGGCCCCCAGGGGAGCAGTACTTC.

A few counts support this clonotype. J is TRBJ1-5 and V is TRBV2; D ambiguous. From germline, CDR1 is SNHLY and CDR2 FYNNEI. Trimming pared 5 bases from V and 3 bases from J, leaving 17 bases between. This CDR3 has 16 residues. Here the CDR3 DNA reads TGTGCCAGCAGTCAGTACTTAACTGGGTACAATCAGCCCCAGCATTTT. This gives the protein CASSQYLTGYNQPQHF.

The chain joins TRBV2 to TRBJ2-5, with 8 bases fitting TRBD2. CDR1 is SNHLY, CDR2 FYNNEI, per germline. The CDR3 is made up of 11 amino acids. The J segment lost 10 bases and the V segment lost 6 bases, leaving 4 bases of the junction unmatched. The CDR3 coding sequence is TGTGCCAGCAGCGTAGCGGGGAGCCAGTACTTC. This gives the protein CASSVAGSQYF.

This clonotype was observed a handful of times. V gene TRBV28 combines with J gene TRBJ2-7, with a tentative D call TRBD2 (5 bases). V was trimmed by 5 bases and J by 7 bases, leaving 12 bases between them. Germline values: CDR1 MDHEN, CDR2 SYDVKM. CDR3 length equals 12 residues. DNA of the CDR3: TGTGCCAGCAGTACGGGATCTGAGGAGCAGTACTTC. Amino acid sequence: CASSTGSEEQYF.

This rearrangement joins TRBV28 to TRBJ2-2; D remains unclear. Germline CDR1 MDHEN, CDR2 SYDVKM. V dropped 2 bases and J dropped 2 bases, with 9 bases sitting between them. The CDR3 has 15 residues. This CDR3 reads CASSLDPHNTGELFF. Written as DNA, the CDR3 is TGTGCCAGCAGTTTAGATCCACATAACACCGGGGAGCTGTTTTTT.

V is TRBV28 and J is TRBJ2-1; 7 positions match TRBD1. The V segment lost 4 bases and the J segment 14 bases; nucleotides outside the gene matches: 8. CDR3 length: 12 amino acids. Germline V gene sequence: CDR1 MDHEN, CDR2 SYDVKM. The CDR3 is CASSSMTGPKFF. The CDR3 DNA is TGTGCCAGCAGTTCAATGACAGGGCCCAAGTTCTTC.

This clonotype was seen repeatedly, ten times or more. The chain recombines TRBV28 with TRBJ1-4; 8 bases align to TRBD1. The germline CDR1 and CDR2 sequences are MDHEN and SYDVKM. Trimming removed 6 bases from V and 4 bases from J; junction bases left unmatched: 10. CDR3 size: 16 residues. In DNA form, the CDR3 reads TGTGCCAGCAGGCGGCCTGGACAGGGAATTAATGAAAAACTGTTTTTT. Its protein product is CASRRPGQGINEKLFF.

This clonotype has ten or more counts. The chain joins TRBV25-1 to TRBJ2-5; no reliable D call. The CDR3 runs to 11 residues. V gave up 4 bases and J gave up 1 base, with 1 base separating them. CDR1 is MGHDK and CDR2 is SYGVNS in the germline V gene. This CDR3 reads CASSAQETQYF. The CDR3 DNA sequence: TGTGCCAGCAGTGCCCAAGAGACCCAGTACTTC.

The chain recombines TRBV28 with TRBJ2-2, with D perhaps given as TRBD1 or TRBD2 (6 bases each). The CDR3 has 14 residues. Germline lookup yields CDR1 MDHEN and CDR2 SYDVKM. V dropped 6 bases and J dropped 6 bases, with 14 bases sitting between them. Here the CDR3 reads CASRMAGEAGELFF. CDR3 nucleotides: TGTGCCAGCAGAATGGCAGGGGAGGCCGGGGAGCTGTTTTTT. Variable domain in full (rest from reference TRBV28 and TRBJ2-2): DVKVTQSSRYLVKRTGEKVFLECVQDMDHENMFWYRQDPGLGLRLIYFSYDVKMKEKGDIPEGYSVSREKKERFSLILESASTNQTSMYLCASRMAGEAGELFFGEGSRLTVL.

This clonotype was seen more than once but under ten times. The gene calls are TRBV30 and TRBJ1-3; 11 bases are shared with TRBD1. Per germline, CDR1 GTSNPN and CDR2 SVGIG (reference sequence). The CDR3 has 15 residues. V trimming: 0 bases; J trimming: 8 bases; junction bases outside the gene matches: 6. In DNA form, the CDR3 reads TGTGCCTGGAGTGTAATATCGGGACAGGGGGACACCATATATTTT. Residues: CAWSVISGQGDTIYF.

This clonotype has just a few counts. The rearrangement joins TRBV28 to TRBJ1-1; unclear D gene. V dropped 11 bases and J dropped 1 base, with 11 bases sitting between them. CDR1 and CDR2 (germline): MDHEN, SYDVKM. The CDR3 totals 12 residues. DNA of the CDR3: TGTGCCCTCGTTGGTCCGAACACTGAAGCTTTCTTT. Its protein is CALVGPNTEAFF.

This sequence joins TRBV28 and TRBJ1-5; D is possibly TRBD1 (5 bases). V was cut by 2 bases and J by 5 bases, with 10 bases left in between. The germline CDR1 and CDR2 sequences are MDHEN and SYDVKM. The CDR3 loop spans 14 amino acids. CDR3 nucleotide sequence: TGTGCCAGCAGTTTAAGCTTGGGGCATCAGCCCCAGCATTTT. It translates to CASSLSLGHQPQHF.

This clonotype was seen more than once but under ten times. This chain connects TRBV29-1 to TRBJ2-7; D not certain. The length of the CDR3 is 13 residues. Trimming took off 3 bases at V and 1 base at J, with 10 bases between the two ends. CDR1 and CDR2 (germline): SQVTM, ANQGSEA. DNA of the CDR3: TGCAGCGTTGAGCTGGCCAGGTCCTACGAGCAGTACTTC. Protein sequence: CSVELARSYEQYF.

The V gene is TRBV6-2 or TRBV6-3, the J gene TRBJ2-3; 14 bases line up with TRBD2. V shed 5 bases and J 0 bases; nucleotides not matched to a gene: 7. CDR3 length equals 18 residues. CDR1 and CDR2 (germline): MNHEY, SVGEGT. CDR3 bases: TGTGCCAGCAGTGCCGGGACTAGCGGGAGTGGGAGCACAGATACGCAGTATTTT. Translation gives CASSAGTSGSGSTDTQYF.

V usage is TRBV28 and J usage is TRBJ1-1; 11 bases match TRBD1. This CDR3 is 15 amino acids long. Germline CDR1 and CDR2: MDHEN and SYDVKM. Unmatched junction bases numbered 4, after V lost 3 bases and J lost 4 bases. The DNA of the CDR3 is TGTGCCAGCAGTTTCTCCGGGACAGGGGGCACTGAAGCTTTCTTT. This gives the protein CASSFSGTGGTEAFF. Full variable domain (missing parts from reference TRBV28 and TRBJ1-1): DVKVTQSSRYLVKRTGEKVFLECVQDMDHENMFWYRQDPGLGLRLIYFSYDVKMKEKGDIPEGYSVSREKKERFSLILESASTNQTSMYLCASSFSGTGGTEAFFGQGTRLTVV.

This chain links TRBV7-2 with TRBJ1-5; a weak D match, TRBD1 (6 bases). V dropped 2 bases and J dropped 3 bases, with 17 bases sitting between them. Germline lookup yields CDR1 SGHTA and CDR2 FQGNSA. CDR3 length: 17 amino acids. The CDR3 coding sequence is TGTGCCAGCAGCTTAAGTAAACAGGGAGGTTTCAATCAGCCCCAGCATTTT. Its translation: CASSLSKQGGFNQPQHF.

This clonotype was seen a few times. The V and J genes are TRBV28 and TRBJ2-7; D unclear. In germline, CDR1 is MDHEN, CDR2 SYDVKM. V was shortened by 8 bases and J by 6 bases, with 23 bases between the two germline ends. This CDR3 contains 15 residues. The CDR3 sequence: CASLNVKQVLSEQYF. Here the CDR3 DNA reads TGTGCCAGCTTAAACGTCAAGCAGGTTTTGAGCGAGCAGTACTTC.

The J gene is TRBJ2-1, the V gene TRBV28; D assignment may be TRBD1 or TRBD2 (6 bases each). The germline V gene has CDR1 MDHEN and CDR2 SYDVKM. Trimming pared 6 bases from V and 4 bases from J, leaving 19 bases between. This CDR3 is 16 amino acids long. The DNA for the CDR3 is TGTGCCAGCAGAGGGGGGCGTCTGACCAGATACAATGAGCAGTTCTTC. Translation gives CASRGGRLTRYNEQFF.

The rearrangement links TRBV28 to TRBJ2-1; possible D gene TRBD1, 7 bases. Germline V gene sequence: CDR1 MDHEN, CDR2 SYDVKM. The CDR3 is 13 amino acids. V was clipped by 6 bases and J by 7 bases, with 13 bases between them. The CDR3 spells CASRAGQSNEQFF. CDR3 coding DNA: TGTGCCAGCAGGGCGGGACAGTCTAATGAGCAGTTCTTC. Full variable domain (outside the CDR3, taken from reference TRBV28 and TRBJ2-1): DVKVTQSSRYLVKRTGEKVFLECVQDMDHENMFWYRQDPGLGLRLIYFSYDVKMKEKGDIPEGYSVSREKKERFSLILESASTNQTSMYLCASRAGQSNEQFFGPGTRLTVL.

The CDR3 loop reads CASSKRGGRDTQYF. CDR3 nucleotide sequence: TGTGCCAGCAGTAAGAGGGGTGGGAGGGATACGCAGTATTTT. J is TRBJ2-3 and V is TRBV28, with D perhaps matching TRBD2 (6 bases). CDR3 size: 14 residues. V was pared by 5 bases and J by 6 bases, with 15 bases between. Germline CDR1 MDHEN, CDR2 SYDVKM.

The chain recombines TRBV28 with TRBJ2-4, with D tentatively TRBD1 or TRBD2 (5 bases each). The CDR3 covers 14 residues. Germline V gene sequence: CDR1 MDHEN, CDR2 SYDVKM. V lost 7 bases to trimming and J lost 5 bases, with 15 bases between them. CDR3 in amino acids: CASNLPGTQNIQYF. The CDR3 DNA follows: TGTGCCAGCAACCTACCCGGGACCCAAAACATTCAGTACTTC.